The sequence of this T cell receptor beta chain was determined in a study of tumor and adjacent non-tumor tissue in lung cancer. Across the study: There were 12 adenocarcinoma, 2 squamous cell carcinoma and 1 small cell lung cancer cases. Each sample yielded a few million productive TCRbeta reads on average.

Three rounds of nested PCR, following a modified ARM-PCR protocol, produced the TCRbeta library. TCRdb called the multiplex PCR reads again in MiXCR, with one record for every CDR3 protein. The sample has more than 85,000 distinct CDR3 sequences, more than 60% seen once; the top ten hold 37%. No cell sorting was done before RNA was extracted from the tissue. V was shortened by 5 bases and J by 0 bases, with 17 bases between the two germline ends. The germline CDR1 and CDR2 sequences are DFQATT and SNEGSKA (reference sequence). CDR3 size: 15 residues. This clonotype was counted many times. Its specificity is unknown. Overall study findings and caveats: In normal lung, the top 100 clones were significantly more dominant than in tumor.

Sequenced material: lung tumor tissue. The chain joins TRBV20-1 to TRBJ2-7, with D uncertain. The sequence came from an older woman with non-small cell lung cancer. CDR3 nucleotide sequence: TGCAGTGCTCCTCCAGCGAGACAAAGCTCCTACGAGCAGTACTTC. Its protein is CSAPPARQSSYEQYF.